This T cell receptor (beta chain) was found in a study of Ad26.COV2.S vaccination and SARS-CoV-2 variants. The protocol was immunoSEQ multiplex PCR, while the TCRdb copy is restricted to in-frame clones and leaves out a portion. The sample records about 350,000 clones, 92% being singletons. Unmatched junction bases numbered 2, after V lost 4 bases and J lost 11 bases. CDR3 length: 13 amino acids. The source was peripheral blood, collected after recovery from COVID-19. The sequence was obtained from a human donor who had recovered from COVID-19. The V call is TRBV12-3 or TRBV12-4, the J call TRBJ2-1; 13 bases match TRBD2. The CDR3: CASSWTSGGKQFF. The CDR3 DNA sequence: TGTGCCAGCAGTTGGACTAGCGGGGGCAAGCAGTTCTTC.